Each of the 9 T cell receptor beta chains below was sequenced from the same sample in a study of blood T cells in healthy people across ages. A second PCR of about 7 to 12 cycles used a sample-barcoded 5' primer and a J-beta primer mix. A single record per CDR3 protein comes from TCRdb applying MiXCR to the 5' RACE reads. The sample carries 600,000 to 850,000 distinct CDR3 sequences, around 25% recorded once. In addition, the sample was reused for a study of T cells of mothers and their children.

The sequenced sample was blood. The receptors come from a boy aged 5-17 years in good health.

This clonotype was detected many times. The chain recombines TRBV6-1 with TRBJ2-7, with a possible D match to TRBD1 (5 bases). Between the trimmed V and J ends, which lost 7 bases and 7 bases, there was a span of 20 bases. The CDR3 runs 14 residues. Germline V gene lookup returns CDR1 MNHNS and CDR2 SASEGT. The CDR3 sequence: CASTLDTYDREQYF. CDR3 coding DNA: TGTGCCAGCACTCTGGACACCTACGACCGGGAGCAGTACTTC.

This clonotype was seen a few times. V and J are TRBV29-1 and TRBJ1-5; D not certain. The ends were cut back, 6 bases at V and 8 bases at J, with 8 bases in the middle. Germline assignment: CDR1 SQVTM and CDR2 ANQGSEA. The CDR3 spans 10 residues. This CDR3 reads CSVSKEPQHF. For the CDR3, the DNA is TGCAGCGTGTCTAAGGAGCCCCAGCATTTT.

The chain combines TRBV3-1 with TRBJ1-2, with TRBD1 as a possible D gene (6 bases). The CDR3 consists of 14 residues. Germline CDR1 is LGHDT and CDR2 is YNNKEL (reference sequence). The V end was cut by 0 bases, the J end by 6 bases, with 11 bases between. The CDR3 region has the DNA TGTGCCAGCAGCCAAGATACGGGGGGCGATGGCTACACCTTC. Translation gives CASSQDTGGDGYTF.

The genes are TRBV14 and TRBJ2-2; D unresolved. The CDR3 length is 13 residues. Deletions cut 5 bases from V and 5 bases from J, with 9 bases between. Germline V gives CDR1 SGHDN, CDR2 FVKESK. This chain's CDR3 is CASSAELTGELFF. CDR3 sequence (DNA): TGTGCCAGCAGCGCAGAATTGACCGGGGAGCTGTTTTTT.

This clonotype was seen only a few times. The rearrangement links TRBV12-3 or TRBV12-4 to TRBJ1-2; D remains unclear. CDR3 length: 11 residues. V shed 7 bases and J shed 4 bases, with 7 bases lying between them. The CDR3 bases are TGTGCCAGCATCCACGGCTATGGCTACACCTTC. It specifies CASIHGYGYTF.

This clonotype was seen more than once but under ten times. The J gene is TRBJ1-5, the V gene TRBV6-6, with 7 bases matching TRBD1. This CDR3 comprises 14 residues. V shed 7 bases and J 5 bases; nucleotides not matched to a gene: 8. From germline, CDR1 is MNHNY and CDR2 SVGAGI (reference sequence). The CDR3 spells CASTHTGAHQPQHF. DNA of the CDR3: TGTGCCAGCACCCATACAGGGGCACATCAGCCCCAGCATTTT.

In this sample, this clonotype turned up a few times. V and J are TRBV12-3 or TRBV12-4 and TRBJ2-5, with D uncertain. The end of the DNA aligns better with TRBJ2-1, so the J call may be wrong. The CDR3 totals 11 residues. This CDR3 reads CASSFEHEQFF. As DNA, the CDR3 is TGTGCCAGCAGTTTTGAGCATGAGCAGTTCTTC.

The chain has TRBV24-1 and TRBJ2-1, with D possibly matching TRBD2 (5 bases). CDR3 length equals 14 residues. Germline CDR1 is KGHDR and CDR2 is SFDVKD. The V end lost 7 bases, the J end lost 7 bases, and 16 bases lay between the germline ends. The CDR3 DNA follows: TGTGCCACCAGCGCCCTCAGCGGACCAAATGAGCAGTTCTTC. Translation gives CATSALSGPNEQFF.

This clonotype was seen more than once but under ten times. The V call is TRBV18, the J call TRBJ2-7; 8 nucleotides agree with TRBD1. J lost 2 bases, V lost 2 bases, and 14 bases had no gene match. The CDR3 has 18 amino acids. CDR1 is KGHSH, CDR2 LQKENI, per germline. CDR3 residues: CASSPRGRGTGLTYEQYF. CDR3 nucleotides: TGTGCCAGCTCACCAAGGGGGCGCGGGACAGGTCTTACCTACGAGCAGTACTTC.